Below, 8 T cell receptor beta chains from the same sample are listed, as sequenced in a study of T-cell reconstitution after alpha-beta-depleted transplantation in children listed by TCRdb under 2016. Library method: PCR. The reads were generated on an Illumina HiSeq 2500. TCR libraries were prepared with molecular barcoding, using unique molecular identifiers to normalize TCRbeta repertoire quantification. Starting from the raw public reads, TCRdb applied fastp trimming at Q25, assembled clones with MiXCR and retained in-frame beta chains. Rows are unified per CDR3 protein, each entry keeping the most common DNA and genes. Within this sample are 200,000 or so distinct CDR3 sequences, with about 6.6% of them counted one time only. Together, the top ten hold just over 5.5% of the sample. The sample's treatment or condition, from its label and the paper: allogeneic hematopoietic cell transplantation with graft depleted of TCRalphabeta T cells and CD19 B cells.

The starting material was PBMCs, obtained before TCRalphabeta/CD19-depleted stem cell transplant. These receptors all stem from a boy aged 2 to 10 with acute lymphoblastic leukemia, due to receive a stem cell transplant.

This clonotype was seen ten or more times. Here the CDR3 DNA reads TGCAGTGCTAGGATTTCGGGGACTCAGCCCCAGCATTTT. Amino acid sequence: CSARISGTQPQHF. This chain connects TRBV20-1 to TRBJ1-5; tentative D call: TRBD1 (5 bases). This CDR3 has 13 residues. The ends were cut back, 3 bases at V and 6 bases at J, with 12 bases in the middle. Looked up from germline, CDR1 is DFQATT and CDR2 is SNEGSKA (reference sequence).

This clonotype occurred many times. CDR3 sequence: CASSSADWSPDTQYF. The CDR3 DNA reads TGTGCCAGCAGTTCAGCAGACTGGAGCCCAGATACGCAGTATTTT. The rearrangement links TRBV28 to TRBJ2-3; D call uncertain. Germline lookup yields CDR1 MDHEN and CDR2 SYDVKM. The CDR3 covers 15 residues. V lost 4 bases and J lost 4, with 15 bases in between.

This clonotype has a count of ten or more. CDR3: CASSVMRDRGETQYF. The CDR3 nucleotides read TGTGCCAGCAGCGTTATGCGGGACAGGGGGGAGACCCAGTACTTC. The chain joins TRBV7-2 to TRBJ2-5; 11 bases align to TRBD1. In germline, CDR1 is SGHTA, CDR2 FQGNSA. V was clipped by 5 bases and J by 5 bases; unmatched bases: 7. The CDR3 sequence is 15 residues long.

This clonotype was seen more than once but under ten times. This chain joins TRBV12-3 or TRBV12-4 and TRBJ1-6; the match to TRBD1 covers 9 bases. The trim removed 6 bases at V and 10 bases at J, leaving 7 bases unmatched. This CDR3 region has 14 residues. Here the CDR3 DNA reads TGTGCCAGCAGGCGGGACAGGGTCGAATCACCCCTCCACTTT. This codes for CASRRDRVESPLHF.

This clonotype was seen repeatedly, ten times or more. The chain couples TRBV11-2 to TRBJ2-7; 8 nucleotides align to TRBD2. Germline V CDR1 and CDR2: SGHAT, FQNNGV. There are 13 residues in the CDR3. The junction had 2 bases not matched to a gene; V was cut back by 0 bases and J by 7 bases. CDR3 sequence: CASSLDRLAEQYF. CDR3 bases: TGTGCCAGCAGCTTAGATCGACTAGCGGAGCAGTACTTC. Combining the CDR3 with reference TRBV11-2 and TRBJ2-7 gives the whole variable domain EAGVAQSPRYKIIEKRQSVAFWCNPISGHATLYWYQQILGQGPKLLIQFQNNGVVDDSQLPKDRFSAERLKGVDSTLKIQPAKLEDSAVYLCASSLDRLAEQYFGPGTRLTVT.

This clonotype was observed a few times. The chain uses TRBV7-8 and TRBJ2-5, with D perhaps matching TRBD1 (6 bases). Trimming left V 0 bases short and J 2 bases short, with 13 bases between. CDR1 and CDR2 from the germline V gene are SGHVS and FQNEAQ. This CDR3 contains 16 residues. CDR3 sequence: CASSLAVGTRQETQYF. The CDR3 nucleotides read TGTGCCAGCAGCTTAGCGGTCGGGACAAGACAAGAGACCCAGTACTTC.

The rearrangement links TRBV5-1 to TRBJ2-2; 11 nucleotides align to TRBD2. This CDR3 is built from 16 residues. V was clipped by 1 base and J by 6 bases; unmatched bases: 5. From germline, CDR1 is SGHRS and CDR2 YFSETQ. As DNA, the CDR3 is TGCGCCAGCAGCTTGTGGCTAGCGGGAGGATCCGGGGAGCTGTTTTTT. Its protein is CASSLWLAGGSGELFF.

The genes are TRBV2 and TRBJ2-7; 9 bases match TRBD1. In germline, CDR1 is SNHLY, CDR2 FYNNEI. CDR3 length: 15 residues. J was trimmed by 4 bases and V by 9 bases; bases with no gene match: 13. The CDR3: CASKPGGQGFYEQYF. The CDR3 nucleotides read TGTGCCAGTAAACCTGGGGGACAGGGTTTTTACGAGCAGTACTTC.